Given below is one T cell receptor (beta chain) in context. The sample comes from a study of T-cell reconstitution after alpha-beta-depleted transplantation in children. The CDR3 runs to 15 residues. Germline lookup yields CDR1 KGHDR and CDR2 SFDVKD. Trimming removed 2 bases at V and 5 bases at J, with 12 bases between. Researchers prepared the TCRbeta library using unique molecular identifiers, the study reports. Using its own MiXCR run on the PCR reads, TCRdb lists one record per CDR3 protein. The sample yields more than 250,000 distinct CDR3 sequences, about 10% seen once. The chain carries TRBV24-1 and TRBJ2-1; no definite D call. The source was PBMCs from the stem cell graft donor, collected from the stem cell graft. This sequence originates from a human donor who donated a stem cell graft to a child with SCID. The CDR3 DNA reads TGTGCCACCAGTGATTCGTCGCTTCCCGACAATGAGCAGTTCTTC. It is translated as CATSDSSLPDNEQFF.